This TCR beta chain originates from a study of blood T cell repertoires in COVID-19. V gave up 4 bases and J gave up 7 bases, with 10 bases separating them. The CDR3 spans 13 residues. The germline gives CDR1 SGHDN, CDR2 FVKESK. Profiling relied on immunoSEQ multiplex PCR, and the TCRdb table lists in-frame clones only, not all of them. Of 250,000 to 300,000 clones listed, about 90% are singletons. This clone has a handful of counts. This receptor was obtained from a human donor in a cohort exposed to, infected with or recovered from COVID-19 (not recorded which). The donor label of this sample is uncertain. The sample consisted of PBMCs or T cells enriched from blood (not recorded which). The chain has TRBV14 and TRBJ2-2, with a possible D match to TRBD1 (6 bases). In DNA form, the CDR3 reads TGTGCCAGCAGCCCACAGGGTGACGGGGAGCTGTTTTTT. Translated, it gives CASSPQGDGELFF.